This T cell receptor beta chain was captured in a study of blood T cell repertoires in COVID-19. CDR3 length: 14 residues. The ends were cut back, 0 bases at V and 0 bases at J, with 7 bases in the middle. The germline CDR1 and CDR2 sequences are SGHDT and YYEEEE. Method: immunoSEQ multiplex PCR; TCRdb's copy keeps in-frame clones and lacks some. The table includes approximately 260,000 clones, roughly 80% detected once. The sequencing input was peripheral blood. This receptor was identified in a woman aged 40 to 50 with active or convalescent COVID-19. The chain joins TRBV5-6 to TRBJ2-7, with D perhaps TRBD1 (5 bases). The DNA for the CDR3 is TGTGCCAGCAGCTTGGGACAGTTCTCCTACGAGCAGTACTTC. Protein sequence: CASSLGQFSYEQYF.